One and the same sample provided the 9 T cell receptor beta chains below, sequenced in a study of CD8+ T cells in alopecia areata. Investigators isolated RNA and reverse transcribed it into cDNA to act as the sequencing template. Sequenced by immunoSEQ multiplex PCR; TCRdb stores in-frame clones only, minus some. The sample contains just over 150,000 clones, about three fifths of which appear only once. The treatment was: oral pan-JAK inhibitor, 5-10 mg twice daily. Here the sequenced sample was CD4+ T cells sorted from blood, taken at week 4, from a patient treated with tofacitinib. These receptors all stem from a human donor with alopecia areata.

The CDR3 is CATSRDLEHDTQYF. The CDR3 coding sequence is TGTGCCACCAGCAGAGATCTGGAGCACGACACCCAGTACTTC. The gene calls are TRBV15 and TRBJ2-5; D is unclear. CDR1 and CDR2 from the germline V gene are LNHNV and YYDKDF (reference sequence). The ends were cut back, 0 bases at V and 8 bases at J, with 13 bases in the middle. The CDR3 totals 14 residues.

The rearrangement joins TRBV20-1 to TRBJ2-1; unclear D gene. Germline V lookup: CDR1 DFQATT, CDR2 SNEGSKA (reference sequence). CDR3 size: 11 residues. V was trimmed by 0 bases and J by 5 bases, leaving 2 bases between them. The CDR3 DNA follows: TGCAGTGCTAGAGAGGACAATGAGCAGTTCTTC. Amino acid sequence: CSAREDNEQFF.

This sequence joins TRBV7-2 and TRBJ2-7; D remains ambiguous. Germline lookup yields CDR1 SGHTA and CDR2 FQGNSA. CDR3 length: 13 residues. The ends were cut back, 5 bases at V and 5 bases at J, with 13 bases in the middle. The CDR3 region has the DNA TGTGCCAGCAGCCCACCAGGTCGAGACGAGCAGTACTTC. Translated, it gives CASSPPGRDEQYF.

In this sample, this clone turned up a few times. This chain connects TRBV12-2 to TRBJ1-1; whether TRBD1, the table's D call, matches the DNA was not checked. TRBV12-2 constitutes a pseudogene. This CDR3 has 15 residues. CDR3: CASRSPGQGDTEAFF. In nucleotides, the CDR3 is TGTGCAAGTCGCTCTCCGGGACAGGGGGACACTGAAGCTTTCTTT.

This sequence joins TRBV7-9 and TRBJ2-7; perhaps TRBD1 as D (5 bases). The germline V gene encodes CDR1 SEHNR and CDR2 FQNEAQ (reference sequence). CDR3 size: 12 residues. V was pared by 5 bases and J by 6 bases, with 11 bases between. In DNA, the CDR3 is TGTGCCAGCAGCCAACAGGCTCCCGAGCAGTACTTC. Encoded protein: CASSQQAPEQYF.

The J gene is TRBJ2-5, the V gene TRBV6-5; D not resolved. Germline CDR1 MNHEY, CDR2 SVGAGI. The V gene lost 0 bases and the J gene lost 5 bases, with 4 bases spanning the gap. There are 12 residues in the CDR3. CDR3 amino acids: CASSYSRETQYF. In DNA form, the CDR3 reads TGTGCCAGCAGTTACTCAAGGGAGACCCAGTACTTC.

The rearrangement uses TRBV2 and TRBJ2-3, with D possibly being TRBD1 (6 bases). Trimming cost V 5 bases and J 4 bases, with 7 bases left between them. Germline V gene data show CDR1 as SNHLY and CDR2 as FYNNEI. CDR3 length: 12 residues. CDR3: CASSQGSDTQYF. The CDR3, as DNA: TGTGCCAGCAGTCAGGGGTCAGATACGCAGTATTTT.

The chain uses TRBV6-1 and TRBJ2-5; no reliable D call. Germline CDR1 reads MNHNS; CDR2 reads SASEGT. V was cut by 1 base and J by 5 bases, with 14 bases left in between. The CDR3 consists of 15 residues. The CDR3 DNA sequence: TGTGCCAGCAGTGAAGTGGCTTGGGTTGAGGAGACCCAGTACTTC. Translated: CASSEVAWVEETQYF.

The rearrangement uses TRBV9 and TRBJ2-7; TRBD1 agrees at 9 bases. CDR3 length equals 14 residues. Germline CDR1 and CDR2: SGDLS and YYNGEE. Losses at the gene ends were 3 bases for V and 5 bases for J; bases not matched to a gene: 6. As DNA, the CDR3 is TGTGCCAGCAGCGCCGGGACAGGGTTCCACGAGCAGTACTTC. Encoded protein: CASSAGTGFHEQYF. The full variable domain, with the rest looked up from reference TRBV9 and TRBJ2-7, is DSGVTQTPKHLITATGQRVTLRCSPRSGDLSVYWYQQSLDQGLQFLIQYYNGEERAKGNILERFSAQQFPDLHSELNLSSLELGDSALYFCASSAGTGFHEQYFGPGTRLTVT.